These 24 T cell receptor beta chains share one sample of origin, sequenced in a study of vaccination and CD4 T cells after COVID-19. Treatment noted: roughly 11-day PBMC culture with coronavirus spike peptide pools or control peptides (ViraFEST assay). Sequence data for DNA of cultured CD4+ T cells were generated by the Oncomine TCR Beta short-read assay. TCRdb itself ran the PCR reads through MiXCR, one entry per CDR3 protein. Here the sample spans approximately 22,000 distinct CDR3 sequences, around 50% being singletons. These TCRs' antigens remain unknown. Sequenced input: CD4+ T cells from blood, cultured in vitro. The receptors come from a human donor who had recovered from COVID-19.

The chain has TRBV29-1 and TRBJ1-2; TRBD1 aligns across 11 bases. Germline-derived CDR1 and CDR2 are SQVTM and ANQGSEA. The ends lost 8 bases at V and 6 bases at J; junction bases unmatched: 8. The CDR3 sequence is 13 residues long. The DNA of the CDR3 is TGCAGCCTAGGACAGGGGGCCAGGGATGGCTACACCTTC. Its protein is CSLGQGARDGYTF.

The chain links TRBV24-1 to TRBJ1-2; a weak D match, TRBD1 (6 bases). CDR1 and CDR2 from the germline V gene are KGHDR and SFDVKD. This CDR3 is built from 13 residues. Between the trimmed V and J ends, which lost 4 bases and 5 bases, there was a span of 10 bases. The CDR3: CATSDRTAYGYTF. The CDR3 DNA is TGTGCCACCAGTGACCGGACAGCATATGGCTACACCTTC.

The chain has TRBV7-9 and TRBJ2-2, with D uncertain. Germline assignment: CDR1 SEHNR and CDR2 FQNEAQ (reference sequence). The CDR3 has 14 amino acids. Trimming took 1 base from V and 5 from J, leaving 8 bases between them. CDR3 amino acids: CASSLVVSTGELFF. CDR3 in DNA: TGTGCCAGCAGCTTAGTAGTGTCGACCGGGGAGCTGTTTTTT.

The V call is TRBV5-5, the J call TRBJ1-6; D perhaps matches TRBD1 (6 bases). The CDR3 loop spans 14 amino acids. Germline CDR1 and CDR2: SGHKS and YYEKEE (reference sequence). With 0 bases removed from V and 14 bases from J, the gap between germline ends came to 15 bases. The CDR3 spells CASSLEQGLATLHF. The CDR3 nucleotides read TGTGCCAGCAGCTTGGAACAGGGTCTTGCGACCCTCCACTTT.

This clonotype was seen a single time. The chain combines TRBV6-5 with TRBJ2-3; D unresolved. This CDR3 contains 14 residues. Germline V CDR1 and CDR2: MNHEY, SVGAGI. V dropped 1 base and J dropped 3 bases, with 8 bases sitting between them. CDR3 sequence reads: CASSYYADTDTQYF. CDR3 nucleotide sequence: TGTGCCAGCAGTTACTACGCGGATACAGATACGCAGTATTTT.

The rearrangement links TRBV15 to TRBJ2-1; 7 bases fit TRBD2. Germline assignment: CDR1 LNHNV and CDR2 YYDKDF (reference sequence). With 5 bases clipped from V and 6 bases from J, the junction kept 13 bases outside the gene matches. The CDR3 is made up of 16 amino acids. The CDR3 DNA sequence: TGTGCCACCAGCGGTCCTCTTACGGGAGGCTTCAATGAGCAGTTCTTC. Its protein product is CATSGPLTGGFNEQFF.

The table lists this clonotype with a few counts. The chain carries TRBV20-1 and TRBJ2-3; the match to TRBD1 covers 9 bases. The CDR3 spans 14 residues. The germline V gene encodes CDR1 DFQATT and CDR2 SNEGSKA (reference sequence). V trimming: 5 bases; J trimming: 0 bases; junction bases outside the gene matches: 3. The CDR3 loop is CSAFDRGSTDTQYF. DNA of the CDR3: TGCAGTGCTTTTGACAGGGGGAGCACAGATACGCAGTATTTT.

This clonotype appeared a few times. The chain links TRBV12-3 or TRBV12-4 to TRBJ1-5, with a possible D match to TRBD1 (6 bases). Trimming stripped 3 bases from V and 7 bases from J, with 13 bases between. The CDR3 totals 14 residues. CDR3 DNA sequence: TGTGCCAGCAGTTTGGCGGGGGGCGAACAGCCCCAGCATTTT. This encodes CASSLAGGEQPQHF.

This clonotype was counted only a few times. The V call is TRBV30, the J call TRBJ1-6, with no clear D. There are 16 residues in the CDR3. The germline gives CDR1 GTSNPN, CDR2 SVGIG (reference sequence). V was pared by 5 bases and J by 5 bases, with 19 bases between. CDR3 bases: TGTGCCTGGTCAACGGAGGTTGGTCACAATAATTCACCCCTCCACTTT. As protein: CAWSTEVGHNNSPLHF.

V and J are TRBV11-3 and TRBJ1-4, with 10 nucleotides matching TRBD1. The V gene end was trimmed by 5 bases and the J gene end by 8 bases; junction bases not matched to a gene: 8. The CDR3 has 15 amino acids. The germline V gene has CDR1 SGHNT and CDR2 YENEEA. The CDR3 coding sequence is TGTGCCAGCAGCCCCAGACAGGGGGCCGGAGAAAAACTGTTTTTT. As protein: CASSPRQGAGEKLFF.

This clonotype has just a few counts. The J gene is TRBJ2-7, the V gene TRBV7-8; D not certain. Germline V lookup: CDR1 SGHVS, CDR2 FQNEAQ. The CDR3 totals 12 residues. The V and J ends lost 3 bases and 5 bases respectively, with 8 bases between them. The CDR3 sequence: CASSFGRDEQYF. CDR3 in DNA: TGTGCCAGCAGCTTTGGTAGGGACGAGCAGTACTTC.

In its sample, this clonotype was seen once. Lacking the conserved final phenylalanine or tryptophan, this CDR3 likely reflects a read error. The V and J genes are TRBV10-2 and TRBJ2-7, with 7 positions matching TRBD1. The V and J ends lost 3 bases and 2 bases, in that order; junction bases with no gene match: 10. The V gene's germline CDR1 is WSHSY and CDR2 SAAADI. The CDR3 spans 16 residues. For the CDR3, the DNA is TGCGCCAGCAGTGATCCGGCCAGGGGGTATGCCTACGAGCAGTACTAC. This translates into CASSDPARGYAYEQYY.

This clonotype was counted only a few times. The chain combines TRBV25-1 with TRBJ1-1, with D hard to call. CDR3 size: 14 residues. With 4 bases removed from V and 1 base from J, the gap between germline ends came to 10 bases. Germline V gives CDR1 MGHDK, CDR2 SYGVNS. The CDR3 sequence: CASSGRHPNTEAFF. CDR3 DNA sequence: TGTGCCAGCAGTGGAAGACACCCGAACACTGAAGCTTTCTTT.

This chain uses TRBV20-1 with TRBJ1-5; D gene ambiguous. This CDR3 comprises 12 residues. With 3 bases removed from V and 3 bases from J, the gap between germline ends came to 6 bases. From germline, CDR1 is DFQATT and CDR2 SNEGSKA (reference sequence). CDR3 in DNA: TGCAGTGCTAGGGAGTCCAATCAGCCCCAGCATTTT. This encodes CSARESNQPQHF.

This clonotype appeared a few times. The chain is built from TRBV9 and TRBJ2-1; 7 bases are a match to TRBD1. V dropped 3 bases and J dropped 12; count of bases not matched to a gene: 6. Germline V gene lookup returns CDR1 SGDLS and CDR2 YYNGEE. The CDR3 runs 12 residues. The CDR3: CASSGQGQSQFF. CDR3 bases: TGTGCCAGCAGCGGACAGGGACAATCGCAGTTCTTC.

In the case of this clonotype: The junction departs from the called germline gene at one end, perhaps through a read error. The chain carries TRBV7-9 and TRBJ1-3; D ambiguous. Germline V CDR1 and CDR2: SEHNR, FQNEAQ (reference sequence). This CDR3 has 14 residues. The CDR3 sequence: CASSLATSGNTIYF. Here the CDR3 DNA reads TGCGCCAGCAGCTTGGCCACCTCTGGAAACACCATATATTTT.

The chain uses TRBV7-9 and TRBJ1-2, with TRBD1 as a possible D gene (5 bases). In germline, CDR1 is SEHNR, CDR2 FQNEAQ (reference sequence). V gave up 8 bases and J gave up 2 bases, with 9 bases separating them. The CDR3 is 12 residues long. In DNA form, the CDR3 reads TGTGCCAGCGGAGGGGAAAACTATGGCTACACCTTC. It encodes CASGGENYGYTF. The variable domain in full, completed from reference TRBV7-9 and TRBJ1-2, reads DTGVSQNPRHKITKRGQNVTFRCDPISEHNRLYWYRQTLGQGPEFLTYFQNEAQLEKSRLLSDRFSAERPKGSFSTLEIQRTEQGDSAMYLCASGGENYGYTFGSGTRLTVV.

The chain employs TRBV6-5 and TRBJ1-4; 11 nucleotides line up with TRBD1. Per the germline V gene, CDR1 is MNHEY and CDR2 is SVGAGI. This CDR3 region has 16 residues. Trimming took 2 bases from V and 6 from J; bases not matched to a gene: 5. The CDR3 here is CASSYEPGQGDEKLFF. For the CDR3, the DNA is TGTGCCAGCAGTTACGAACCGGGACAGGGGGATGAAAAACTGTTTTTT.

The gene calls are TRBV30 and TRBJ1-3; 8 nucleotides agree with TRBD1. The V and J ends lost 8 bases and 2 bases, in that order; junction bases with no gene match: 5. The CDR3 is 13 residues long. Germline V CDR1 and CDR2: GTSNPN, SVGIG (reference sequence). The CDR3 protein is CARGQVAGNTIYF. In nucleotides, the CDR3 is TGTGCCCGGGGACAGGTCGCTGGAAACACCATATATTTT.

V usage is TRBV29-1 and J usage is TRBJ1-1; D call uncertain. V lost 5 bases and J lost 3, with 13 bases in between. The V gene's germline CDR1 is SQVTM and CDR2 ANQGSEA. This CDR3 has 13 amino acids. CDR3 sequence: CSVRLGGDTEAFF. CDR3 in DNA: TGCAGCGTTCGCTTGGGTGGGGACACTGAAGCTTTCTTT. The full variable domain, in which reference TRBV29-1 and TRBJ1-1 provide the parts outside the CDR3, is SAVISQKPSRDICQRGTSLTIQCQVDSQVTMMFWYRQQPGQSLTLIATANQGSEATYESGFVIDKFPISRPNLTFSTLTVSNMSPEDSSIYLCSVRLGGDTEAFFGQGTRLTVV.

There are a few counts of this clonotype. This chain joins TRBV27 and TRBJ1-1; 8 nucleotides align to TRBD1. In germline, CDR1 is MNHEY, CDR2 SMNVEV (reference sequence). Trimming took 1 base from V and 4 from J; bases not matched to a gene: 5. This CDR3 comprises 15 residues. CDR3 DNA: TGTGCCAGCAGTTTATTCAGGGGGCGCGGCACTGAAGCTTTCTTT. As protein: CASSLFRGRGTEAFF.

V and J are TRBV28 and TRBJ2-1; D possibly corresponds to TRBD2 (6 bases). Trimming pared 2 bases from V and 4 bases from J, leaving 15 bases between. Germline V gene lookup returns CDR1 MDHEN and CDR2 SYDVKM. The CDR3 sequence is 16 residues long. The CDR3 reads CASSLGSGADYNEQFF. In nucleotides, the CDR3 is TGTGCCAGCAGTTTAGGGTCGGGAGCCGATTACAATGAGCAGTTCTTC.

This clonotype appeared a few times. The DNA of the CDR3 is TGCGCCAGCAGTCAATCAGGGGGTAGGGAAGCGAACACCATATATTTT. Translation: CASSQSGGREANTIYF. The chain joins TRBV23-1 to TRBJ1-3; a weak D match, TRBD1 (6 bases). TRBV23-1 is labeled an ORF, and its function is uncertain. This CDR3 is 16 amino acids long. V gave up 0 bases and J gave up 7 bases, with 16 bases separating them.

V usage is TRBV6-1 and J usage is TRBJ1-2; D gene unclear. Germline CDR1 is MNHNS and CDR2 is SASEGT. Deletions cut 6 bases from V and 8 bases from J, with 19 bases between. The CDR3 has 14 residues. The CDR3 loop is CASSPGGAGGGYTF. The CDR3, as DNA: TGTGCCAGCAGCCCAGGAGGAGCCGGCGGGGGCTACACCTTC.